These T cell receptor beta chains were read from a single sample in a study of response to subunit inactivated influenza vaccine. TCRdb analysed the RT-PCR reads with MiXCR anew, one entry per CDR3 protein. The data show around 520,000 distinct CDR3 sequences, about 12% seen once. This specimen was PBMCs from blood, taken on the day of vaccination. These receptors were taken from a man aged 50-60 years who received an inactivated influenza vaccine. The CDR3 runs from the conserved cysteine through the conserved F or W. The order of the fields is J gene, V gene, clone size, D gene, CDR3 protein, CDR3 DNA. The D gene is left open where the match is weak. Size is stated for part of the rows, as once, few or many counts, or as a class when the clone is expanded.

>TRBJ1-2|TRBV29-1|NA|TRBD1
CSVTLKGQGAYGYTF
TGCAGCGTTACCCTAAAGGGACAGGGGGCGTATGGCTACACCTTC
>TRBJ2-7|TRBV6-1|NA|TRBD2
CASRHQSGRAYEQYF
TGTGCCAGCAGACACCAAAGCGGGAGGGCCTACGAGCAGTACTTC
>TRBJ2-4|TRBV5-1|many|NA
CASSLVYGAKNIQYF
TGCGCCAGCAGCTTGGTGTACGGAGCCAAAAACATTCAGTACTTC
>TRBJ2-1|TRBV6-2/TRBV6-3|many|TRBD2
CASSYPLAGGTSYNEQFF
TGTGCCAGCAGTTACCCGCTAGCGGGGGGGACATCCTACAATGAGCAGTTCTTC
>TRBJ2-2|TRBV20-1|NA|TRBD1
CSAPGTVRDTGELFF
TGCAGTGCTCCGGGGACAGTCAGGGACACCGGGGAGCTGTTTTTT
>TRBJ2-1|TRBV29-1|few|NA
CSGMYNEQFF
TGCAGCGGTATGTACAATGAGCAGTTCTTC
>TRBJ2-1|TRBV7-8|few|TRBD1
CASSFGQGGNEQFF
TGTGCCAGCAGCTTCGGACAGGGGGGGAATGAGCAGTTCTTC
>TRBJ2-7|TRBV20-1|many|NA
CSARDRSYEQYF
TGCAGTGCTAGAGATCGGTCCTACGAGCAGTACTTC
>TRBJ2-3|TRBV25-1|many|TRBD2
CASSDGVAGGDTDTQYF
TGTGCCAGCAGTGACGGGGTAGCGGGGGGGGACACAGATACGCAGTATTTT
>TRBJ2-1|TRBV7-3|few|TRBD2
CASSRGLVTDEQFF
TGTGCCAGCAGCCGGGGACTAGTCACCGATGAGCAGTTCTTC
>TRBJ2-1|TRBV20-1|NA|TRBD2
CSARDWPSGSIYNEQFF
TGCAGTGCTAGAGATTGGCCTAGCGGGAGCATCTACAATGAGCAGTTCTTC
>TRBJ1-1|TRBV9|NA|NA
CASSVGTPNTEAFF
TGTGCCAGCAGCGTAGGGACACCGAACACTGAAGCTTTCTTT
>TRBJ2-7|TRBV7-2|many|TRBD1
CASGSGTGSYEQYF
TGTGCCAGCGGATCCGGGACAGGATCCTACGAGCAGTACTTC
>TRBJ2-1|TRBV7-9|few|NA
CASSLGRTGNNEQFF
TGTGCCAGCAGCTTAGGGAGGACTGGAAACAATGAGCAGTTCTTC
>TRBJ2-1|TRBV7-3|NA|TRBD2
CASSSYLLSGEQFF
TGTGCCAGCAGCTCCTACTTACTTAGCGGGGAGCAGTTCTTC
>TRBJ2-2|TRBV29-1|many|NA
CSVGESGPGELFF
TGCAGCGTTGGAGAATCAGGGCCCGGGGAGCTGTTTTTT
>TRBJ2-7|TRBV29-1|many|NA
CSVEVRYEQYF
TGCAGCGTTGAAGTGCGGTACGAGCAGTACTTC
>TRBJ2-5|TRBV18|NA|TRBD2
CASSPKSWTSGGQETQYF
TGTGCCAGCTCCCCCAAGTCCTGGACTAGCGGGGGACAAGAGACCCAGTACTTC
>TRBJ2-7|TRBV7-9|NA|NA
CASSLVGSIGDEQYF
TGTGCCAGCAGCTTAGTGGGTTCCATAGGGGACGAGCAGTACTTC
>TRBJ2-3|TRBV6-2/TRBV6-3|many|NA
CASSIGVLRTQYF
TGTGCCAGCAGCATCGGGGTTCTTCGTACGCAGTATTTT
>TRBJ1-5|TRBV20-1|few|NA
CSARGTYSNQPQHF
TGCAGTGCTAGAGGGACGTATAGCAATCAGCCCCAGCATTTT
>TRBJ2-1|TRBV7-9|few|NA
CASSFRVPGDYNEQFF
TGTGCCAGCAGCTTCCGGGTACCGGGGGACTACAATGAGCAGTTCTTC
>TRBJ2-3|TRBV14|few|TRBD1
CASSPGMTGGQGQYF
TGTGCCAGCAGCCCTGGAATGACCGGCGGACAGGGTCAATATTTT
>TRBJ2-5|TRBV7-2|few|NA
CASSLGKQVLGQETQYF
TGTGCCAGCAGCTTAGGAAAACAGGTGTTAGGCCAAGAGACCCAGTACTTC
>TRBJ2-1|TRBV7-3|NA|TRBD2
CASSQTSDAEQFF
TGTGCCAGCAGTCAAACTAGCGATGCTGAGCAGTTCTTC
>TRBJ2-1|TRBV18|many|NA
CASSLQGGNEQFF
TGTGCCAGCTCACTCCAGGGAGGCAATGAGCAGTTCTTC
>TRBJ2-1|TRBV11-2|few|TRBD2
CASRYPGTSVSEQFF
TGTGCCAGCAGGTACCCCGGGACTAGTGTAAGTGAGCAGTTCTTC
>TRBJ1-1|TRBV27|many|NA
CASSLRGNTEAFF
TGTGCCAGCAGTTTACGGGGAAACACTGAAGCTTTCTTT
>TRBJ2-7|TRBV5-6|many|NA
CASSLTSKKQYF
TGTGCCAGCAGCTTGACCTCGAAAAAACAGTACTTC
>TRBJ1-1|TRBV19|NA|NA
CASRPRGGSMNTEAFF
TGTGCCAGTAGACCGAGGGGGGGATCCATGAACACTGAAGCTTTCTTT
>TRBJ2-5|TRBV28|NA|TRBD2
CASSLLTLAGGQETQYF
TGTGCCAGCAGTTTATTAACGCTAGCGGGGGGGCAAGAGACCCAGTACTTC
>TRBJ2-1|TRBV29-1|NA|TRBD2
CSADPSGAEQFF
TGCAGCGCCGACCCTAGCGGGGCGGAGCAGTTCTTC
>TRBJ2-1|TRBV6-1|few|NA
CASARAVEVNEQFF
TGTGCCAGCGCACGGGCGGTGGAGGTCAATGAGCAGTTCTTC
>TRBJ1-4|TRBV5-1|few|TRBD1
CASSLRAGGASEKLFF
TGCGCCAGCAGCTTGCGGGCAGGGGGCGCGTCTGAAAAACTGTTTTTT
>TRBJ2-6|TRBV7-2|few|TRBD1
CASRKTGGPGANVLTF
TGTGCCAGCAGGAAGACAGGGGGCCCTGGGGCCAACGTCCTGACTTTC
>TRBJ2-7|TRBV20-1|NA|TRBD2
CSATWTRGSYEQYF
TGCAGTGCTACCTGGACTAGGGGATCCTACGAGCAGTACTTC
>TRBJ1-6|TRBV27|few|TRBD1
CASTSPPGQGPNSPLHF
TGTGCCAGCACCTCCCCCCCGGGACAGGGACCTAATTCACCCCTCCACTTT
>TRBJ1-6|TRBV12-3/TRBV12-4|few|TRBD1
CASSPTGPVSPLHF
TGTGCCAGCAGTCCGACAGGGCCGGTTTCACCCCTCCACTTT
>TRBJ2-3|TRBV12-3/TRBV12-4|many|TRBD2
CASSFQGLPRRYESPDTQYF
TGTGCCAGCAGTTTTCAGGGACTACCTAGGCGGTATGAGTCCCCAGATACGCAGTATTTT
>TRBJ2-7|TRBV4-1|NA|NA
CASSQDGDFFYEQYF
TGCGCCAGCAGCCAAGATGGCGACTTCTTTTACGAGCAGTACTTC
>TRBJ2-5|TRBV20-1|few|NA
CSAVDTYQETQYF
TGCAGTGCTGTTGACACGTACCAAGAGACCCAGTACTTC
>TRBJ2-2|TRBV12-3/TRBV12-4|few|NA
CANTHRRVTGELFF
TGTGCCAACACTCACCGCAGGGTCACCGGGGAGCTGTTTTTT
>TRBJ2-7|TRBV6-1|NA|TRBD1
CASSELRTGLTEQYF
TGTGCCAGCAGTGAACTTCGGACAGGGCTTACCGAGCAGTACTTC
>TRBJ2-2|TRBV12-5|NA|NA
CASGPGLGELFF
TGTGCTAGTGGTCCGGGGCTCGGGGAGCTGTTTTTT
>TRBJ2-7|TRBV5-1|few|NA
CASSLGAGRGGEQYF
TGCGCCAGCAGCTTGGGAGCAGGGAGAGGCGGCGAGCAGTACTTC
>TRBJ2-7|TRBV9|few|TRBD2
CASSPRLAGIYEQYF
TGTGCCAGCAGCCCAAGACTAGCGGGGATCTACGAGCAGTACTTC